This TCR beta chain is from a study of cytomegalovirus exposure and HLA in healthy donors. 60 Vbeta and 13 Jbeta primers were used in PCR. Assay: immunoSEQ multiplex PCR; the TCRdb copy retains only in-frame clones and omits some. The sample consists of 68,000 or so clones, about four fifths of them appearing once. The CDR3 has 14 amino acids. With 4 bases removed from V and 0 bases from J, the gap between germline ends came to 6 bases. The germline gives CDR1 SGHDN, CDR2 FVKESK. The V call is TRBV14, the J call TRBJ2-2; D not certain. This TCR derives from a woman under 40 in good health and CMV-seronegative. Material for sequencing was PBMCs. CDR3 sequence (DNA): TGTGCCAGCAGCCGAGCTTCGAACACCGGGGAGCTGTTTTTT. It encodes CASSRASNTGELFF. The entire variable domain, with the rest obtained from reference TRBV14 and TRBJ2-2, is as follows: EAGVTQFPSHSVIEKGQTVTLRCDPISGHDNLYWYRRVMGKEIKFLLHFVKESKQDESGMPNNRFLAERTGGTYSTLKVQPAELEDSGVYFCASSRASNTGELFFGEGSRLTVL.